Sequencing of this T cell receptor beta chain was carried out in a study of response to subunit inactivated influenza vaccine. Study-level results: A suggestion made by the authors is that each seasonal influenza vaccination recruits few new T cells.

One entry per CDR3 protein, called by TCRdb with MiXCR from the RT-PCR reads. The data hold hundreds of thousands of distinct CDR3 sequences, with around 25% observed a single time. Trimming took 5 bases from V and 6 from J, leaving 11 bases between them. The germline V gene encodes CDR1 MNHNS and CDR2 SASEGT. The CDR3 is 14 residues long. Concerning this clonotype: Its antigen is not identified.

The J gene is TRBJ1-6, the V gene TRBV6-1; D not certain. The sequence came from a middle-aged man who received an inactivated influenza vaccine. The sample consisted of CD4+ T cells sorted from PBMCs, taken around 5 days after vaccination. The CDR3 sequence is CASSRGIGNSPLHF. The CDR3 DNA reads as TGTGCCAGCAGTCGGGGAATCGGTAATTCACCCCTCCACTTT.